What follows are 16 T cell receptor beta chains derived from one specimen sequenced in a study of immune characterization of retroperitoneal liposarcoma. In TCRdb, the PCR reads were re-called with MiXCR into one record per CDR3 protein. The sample holds over 8,000 distinct CDR3 sequences, about 39% seen once. Source material: tumor tissue. All receptors come from a female donor with retroperitoneal liposarcoma.

The V call is TRBV6-1, the J call TRBJ2-2, with D unclear. V shed 5 bases and J shed 6 bases, with 19 bases lying between them. Germline V gene data show CDR1 as MNHNS and CDR2 as SASEGT. The CDR3 consists of 16 residues. The CDR3 spells CASSTQAGSRPGELFF. CDR3 in DNA: TGTGCCAGCAGTACCCAAGCTGGGTCGCGTCCCGGGGAGCTGTTTTTT.

The CDR3 here is CASSDSKGGTDTQYF. CDR3 nucleotide sequence: TGTGCCAGCAGTGACTCCAAAGGGGGCACAGATACGCAGTATTTT. The chain links TRBV6-4 to TRBJ2-3; D might be TRBD1 (5 bases). In germline, CDR1 is MRHNA, CDR2 SNTAGT. This CDR3 has 15 residues. V was shortened by 0 bases and J by 1 base, with 8 bases between the two germline ends.

The chain combines TRBV7-9 with TRBJ2-5, with D perhaps TRBD1 or TRBD2 (5 bases each). The end of the DNA aligns better with TRBJ2-7, so the J call may be wrong. The CDR3 spans 14 residues. Germline V gene data show CDR1 as SEHNR and CDR2 as FQNEAQ (reference sequence). CDR3 in DNA: TGTGCCAGCAGCTTCACCGCAGGGAGTAACGAGCAGTACTTC. Translation: CASSFTAGSNEQYF.

In regard to this clonotype: An end of the junction does not agree with germline; a read error may underlie this. The V gene is TRBV7-7, the J gene TRBJ2-4; TRBD1 matches 8 bases. The J call may be wrong; the DNA end is better matched by TRBJ2-1. The CDR3 spans 13 residues. Per the germline V gene, CDR1 is SSHAT and CDR2 is FNYEAQ (reference sequence). CDR3: CASSLGQGYEQFF. CDR3 in DNA: TGTGCTAGCAGCTTAGGACAGGGCTACGAGCAGTTCTTC.

This clonotype was observed a handful of times. The chain carries TRBV7-8 and TRBJ2-1; possible D gene TRBD1, 6 bases. The V end lost 3 bases, the J end lost 5 bases, and 8 bases lay between the germline ends. This CDR3 is built from 13 residues. Germline CDR1 and CDR2: SGHVS and FQNEAQ. Here the CDR3 reads CASSFGQNNEQFF. The CDR3 DNA reads TGTGCCAGCAGCTTTGGACAGAACAATGAGCAGTTCTTC. Together with reference TRBV7-8 and TRBJ2-1, the CDR3 gives the full variable domain: GAGVSQSPRYKVAKRGQDVALRCDPISGHVSLFWYQQALGQGPEFLTYFQNEAQLDKSGLPSDRFFAERPEGSVSTLKIQRTQQEDSAVYLCASSFGQNNEQFFGPGTRLTVL.

This clonotype was observed once. Being one base from a much bigger clone, this may be a read error. V gene TRBV7-2 combines with J gene TRBJ2-5; weak D call: TRBD2 (6 bases). Germline CDR1 and CDR2: SGHTA and FQGNSA. CDR3 length: 12 residues. CDR3 DNA: TGTGCCAGCAGCGAAACTCGGGAGACCCAGTCCTTC. Protein: CASSETRETQSF.

The chain recombines TRBV6-1 with TRBJ2-1; no reliable D call. Germline V gene sequence: CDR1 MNHNS, CDR2 SASEGT. This CDR3 spans 11 amino acids. The ends were cut back, 5 bases at V and 8 bases at J, with 7 bases in the middle. The CDR3: CASSYADEQFF. CDR3 bases: TGTGCCAGCAGTTATGCGGATGAGCAGTTCTTC.

This clonotype is medium-sized within its sample. The chain has TRBV6-1 and TRBJ2-5, with D perhaps assigned TRBD1 or TRBD2 (5 bases each). The CDR3 length is 14 residues. CDR1 is MNHNS and CDR2 is SASEGT in the germline V gene. V was cut by 7 bases and J by 11 bases, with 23 bases left in between. The CDR3 reads CASTLYSGRGEQYF. The DNA for the CDR3 is TGTGCCAGCACCTTGTATTCAGGGAGAGGAGAGCAGTACTTC.

The chain combines TRBV12-3 or TRBV12-4 with TRBJ2-5; possibly TRBD1 for D (5 bases). Trimming took off 4 bases at V and 11 bases at J, with 23 bases between the two ends. The CDR3 spans 15 residues. CDR3 sequence: CASSSDIGAYNEQYF. The DNA for the CDR3 is TGTGCCAGCAGTTCAGACATTGGGGCCTACAATGAGCAGTACTTC.

V is TRBV6-1 and J is TRBJ2-5; 7 bases align to TRBD2. Germline V CDR1 and CDR2: MNHNS, SASEGT. Losses at the gene ends were 4 bases for V and 5 bases for J; bases not matched to a gene: 10. The CDR3 is made up of 15 amino acids. The CDR3 region has the DNA TGTGCCAGCAGTGGGAGGGACGCCGGGGGGGAGACCCAGTACTTC. Translation: CASSGRDAGGETQYF.

This clonotype was found many times. V usage is TRBV6-1 and J usage is TRBJ1-1, with a weak D call TRBD1 (6 bases). Germline CDR1 MNHNS, CDR2 SASEGT. There are 15 residues in the CDR3. The ends were cut back, 4 bases at V and 1 base at J, with 13 bases in the middle. The CDR3 nucleotides are TGTGCCAGCAGTGCCCCTGGGACACCGAACACTGAAGCTTTCTTT. Its protein product is CASSAPGTPNTEAFF.

J is TRBJ2-1 and V is TRBV7-2; TRBD2 matches 8 bases. The better agreement between TRBJ2-7 and the DNA end casts doubt on the J call. This CDR3 has 16 amino acids. The germline gives CDR1 SGHTA, CDR2 FQGNSA. The CDR3 sequence is CASHSPKRGPVDEQYF. CDR3 nucleotide sequence: TGTGCCAGCCATTCTCCAAAGCGGGGGCCGGTGGATGAGCAGTACTTC.

This chain uses TRBV6-5 with TRBJ2-3; D possibly corresponds to TRBD2 (6 bases). There are 14 residues in the CDR3. The V gene's germline CDR1 is MNHEY and CDR2 SVGAGI. The ends were cut back, 6 bases at V and 4 bases at J, with 14 bases in the middle. Here the CDR3 reads CASRGTGGADTQYF. The CDR3 DNA follows: TGTGCCAGCAGGGGGACTGGCGGGGCAGATACGCAGTATTTT.

By share of the sample, this clonotype is large. The genes are TRBV7-6 and TRBJ2-1; 7 bases map to TRBD2. The CDR3 spans 14 residues. Germline trimming cut 1 base from V and 13 bases from J; bases unmatched to any gene: 10. CDR1 and CDR2 from the germline V gene are SGHVS and FNYEAQ. The CDR3, as DNA: TGTGCCAGCAGCTTAGAGGTGGTTCTAGCGGAACAGTTCTTC. It is translated as CASSLEVVLAEQFF.

The chain recombines TRBV6-1 with TRBJ2-1, with D maybe TRBD2 (7 bases). Trimming cost V 0 bases and J 0 bases, with 9 bases left between them. The CDR3 covers 16 residues. CDR1 and CDR2 (germline): MNHNS, SASEGT. CDR3 protein: CASSEAGGGSYNEQFF. CDR3 coding DNA: TGTGCCAGCAGTGAAGCGGGAGGGGGCTCCTACAATGAGCAGTTCTTC.

J is TRBJ2-7 and V is TRBV12-3 or TRBV12-4; tentative D call: TRBD2 (5 bases). V lost 1 base and J 7 bases, leaving 8 bases between the germline ends. CDR3 size: 12 residues. In nucleotides, the CDR3 is TGTGCCAGCAGTTTAGTGCCGGGGGAGCAGTACTTC. Translated: CASSLVPGEQYF.